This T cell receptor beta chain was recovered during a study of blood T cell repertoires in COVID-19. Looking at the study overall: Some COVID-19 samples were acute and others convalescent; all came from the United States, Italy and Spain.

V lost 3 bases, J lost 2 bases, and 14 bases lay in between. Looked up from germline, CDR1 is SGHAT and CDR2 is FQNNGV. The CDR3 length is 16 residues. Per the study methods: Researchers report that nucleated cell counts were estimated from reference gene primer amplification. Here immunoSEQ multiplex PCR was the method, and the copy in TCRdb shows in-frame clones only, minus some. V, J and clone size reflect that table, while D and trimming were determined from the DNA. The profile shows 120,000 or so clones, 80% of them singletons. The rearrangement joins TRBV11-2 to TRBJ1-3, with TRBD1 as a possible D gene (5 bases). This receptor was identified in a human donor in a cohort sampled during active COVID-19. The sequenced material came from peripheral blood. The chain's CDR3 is CASSFYSQGTGNTIYF. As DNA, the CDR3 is TGTGCCAGCAGCTTTTATAGCCAGGGAACTGGAAACACCATATATTTT.